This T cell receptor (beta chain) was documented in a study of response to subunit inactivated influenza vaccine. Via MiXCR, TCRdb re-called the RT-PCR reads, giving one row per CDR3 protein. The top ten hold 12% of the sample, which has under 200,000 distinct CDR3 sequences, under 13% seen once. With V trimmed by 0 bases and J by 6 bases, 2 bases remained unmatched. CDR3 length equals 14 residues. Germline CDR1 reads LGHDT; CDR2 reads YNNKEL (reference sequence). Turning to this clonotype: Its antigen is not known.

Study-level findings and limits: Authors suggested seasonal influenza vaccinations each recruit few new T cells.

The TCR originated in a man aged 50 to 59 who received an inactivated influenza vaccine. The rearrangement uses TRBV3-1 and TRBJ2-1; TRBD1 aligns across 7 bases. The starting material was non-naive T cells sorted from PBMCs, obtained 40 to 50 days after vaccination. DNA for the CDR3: TGTGCCAGCAGCCAAGAGCGGACAGGCAATGAGCAGTTCTTC. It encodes CASSQERTGNEQFF.